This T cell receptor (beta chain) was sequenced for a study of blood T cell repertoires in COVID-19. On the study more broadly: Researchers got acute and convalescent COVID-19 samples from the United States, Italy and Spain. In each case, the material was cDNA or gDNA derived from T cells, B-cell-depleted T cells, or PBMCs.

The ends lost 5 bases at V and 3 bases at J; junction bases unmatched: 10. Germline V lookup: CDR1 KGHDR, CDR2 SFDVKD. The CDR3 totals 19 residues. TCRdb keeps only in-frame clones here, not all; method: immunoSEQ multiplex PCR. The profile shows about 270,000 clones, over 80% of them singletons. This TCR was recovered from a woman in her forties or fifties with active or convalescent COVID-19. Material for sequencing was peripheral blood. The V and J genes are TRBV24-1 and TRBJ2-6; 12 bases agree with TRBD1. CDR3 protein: CATSANSGTGGFGANVLTF. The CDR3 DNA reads TGTGCCACCAGTGCGAACTCGGGGACAGGGGGCTTTGGGGCCAACGTCCTGACTTTC.